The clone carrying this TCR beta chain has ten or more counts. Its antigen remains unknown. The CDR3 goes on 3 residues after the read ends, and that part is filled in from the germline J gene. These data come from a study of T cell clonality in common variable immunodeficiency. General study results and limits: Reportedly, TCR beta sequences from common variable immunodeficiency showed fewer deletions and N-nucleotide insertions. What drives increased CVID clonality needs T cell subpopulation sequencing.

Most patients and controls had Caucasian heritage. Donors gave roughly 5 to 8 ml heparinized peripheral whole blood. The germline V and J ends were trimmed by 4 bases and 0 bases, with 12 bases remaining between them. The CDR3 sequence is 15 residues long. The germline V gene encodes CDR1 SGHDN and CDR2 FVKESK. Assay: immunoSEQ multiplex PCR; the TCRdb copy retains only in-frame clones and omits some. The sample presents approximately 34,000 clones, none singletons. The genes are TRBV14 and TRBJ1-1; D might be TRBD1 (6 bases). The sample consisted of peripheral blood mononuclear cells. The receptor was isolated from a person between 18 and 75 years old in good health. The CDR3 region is CASSLRTVMNTEAFF. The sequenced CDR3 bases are TGTGCCAGCAGCCTTAGGACAGTCATGAACACTGAA. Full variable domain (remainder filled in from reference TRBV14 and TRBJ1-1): EAGVTQFPSHSVIEKGQTVTLRCDPISGHDNLYWYRRVMGKEIKFLLHFVKESKQDESGMPNNRFLAERTGGTYSTLKVQPAELEDSGVYFCASSLRTVMNTEAFFGQGTRLTVV.